The next 27 T cell receptor beta chains were all read from a single sample in a study of regulatory T cells in long-lasting Graves disease (dated by TCRdb to the early 2020s). Sample time point, as interpreted from the label and publication: newly diagnosed GD, antithyroid drugs for less than 3 months. For both TCR sequencing and RNA sequencing, RNA was extracted from PBMCs in TRIzol. Library preparation was by multiplex PCR. The instrument given in TCRdb is Illumina HiSeq 4000. To build TCR beta libraries, CDR3 regions were amplified by Arm-PCR using iRepertoire HTBI primers. Starting from the raw public reads, TCRdb applied fastp trimming at Q25, assembled clones with MiXCR and retained in-frame beta chains. Each CDR3 protein appears once, grouped with its most common genes and DNA. The sample table records around 400,000 distinct CDR3 sequences; approximately 16% of these occur just once. Roughly 7.7% of the sample is held by the ten biggest clonotypes.

The data were also submitted as part of a second study, on T cells in Graves' hyperthyroidism and ophthalmopathy.

Sequencing used peripheral blood mononuclear cells (PBMCs), obtained at new diagnosis, from a patient treated with antithyroid drugs. All receptors derive from a woman aged 40 to 55 with Graves disease. Donor details come from another sample of the same person, matched by shared clones.

This clonotype has just a few counts. The gene calls are TRBV12-5 and TRBJ1-2; 10 bases are a match to TRBD1. CDR3 length: 16 residues. CDR1 LGHNT and CDR2 FRNRAP come from the germline V gene. V trimming: 1 base; J trimming: 5 bases; junction bases outside the gene matches: 7. CDR3: CASGLGRQGAGYGYTF. The CDR3 DNA reads as TGTGCTAGTGGTTTGGGACGACAGGGGGCGGGTTATGGCTACACCTTC. Supplemented by reference TRBV12-5 and TRBJ1-2, the full variable domain reads DARVTQTPRHKVTEMGQEVTMRCQPILGHNTVFWYRQTMMQGLELLAYFRNRAPLDDSGMPKDRFSAEMPDATLATLKIQPSEPRDSAVYFCASGLGRQGAGYGYTFGSGTRLTVV.

The J gene is TRBJ2-7, the V gene TRBV12-3 or TRBV12-4; D gene uncertain. With 5 bases removed from V and 7 bases from J, the gap between germline ends came to 15 bases. The CDR3 is made up of 13 amino acids. CDR3 coding DNA: TGTGCCAGCAGTGCGGACCCCTCTCTGGAGCAGTACTTC. It encodes CASSADPSLEQYF.

The table lists this clonotype with many counts. The rearrangement joins TRBV27 to TRBJ2-7; TRBD1 matches 8 bases. There are 15 residues in the CDR3. Germline V gene lookup returns CDR1 MNHEY and CDR2 SMNVEV (reference sequence). The trim removed 2 bases at V and 6 bases at J, leaving 9 bases unmatched. The CDR3 sequence is CASSLVWAGGSEQYF. DNA for the CDR3: TGTGCCAGCAGTTTAGTCTGGGCAGGGGGCAGCGAGCAGTACTTC.

This rearrangement joins TRBV24-1 to TRBJ2-3; possibly TRBD1 for D (5 bases). CDR3 size: 15 residues. V lost 4 bases and J lost 9, with 19 bases in between. Germline lookup yields CDR1 KGHDR and CDR2 SFDVKD. The CDR3 bases are TGTGCCACCAGTGACCCAACAAGACAGTCTCGAACGCAGTATTTT. Translation: CATSDPTRQSRTQYF.

This clonotype was counted at least ten times. The chain combines TRBV5-6 with TRBJ2-1; D gene unclear. Germline V gene data show CDR1 as SGHDT and CDR2 as YYEEEE. The CDR3 length is 12 residues. Trimming shortened V by 0 bases and J by 5 bases, and 3 bases separated the two germline ends. This CDR3 is CASSLEHNEQFF. For the CDR3, the DNA is TGTGCCAGCAGCTTGGAACACAATGAGCAGTTCTTC.

Points on this clonotype: Given a much more abundant clone one base away, this may be a read error. The chain links TRBV5-8 to TRBJ2-1; 10 nucleotides align to TRBD1. Germline trimming cut 7 bases from V and 4 bases from J; bases unmatched to any gene: 8. The CDR3 loop spans 15 amino acids. Germline assignment: CDR1 SGHTS and CDR2 YDEGEE. The CDR3 sequence: CASEPRDRGYNEQFF. CDR3 DNA: TGTGCCAGCGAGCCCCGGGACAGGGGTTACAATGAGCAGTTCTTC.

This clonotype was recorded many times. V and J are TRBV28 and TRBJ1-6; D ambiguous. The CDR3 is 14 residues long. The germline V and J ends were trimmed by 2 bases and 7 bases, with 9 bases remaining between them. Germline CDR1 reads MDHEN; CDR2 reads SYDVKM. CDR3 sequence reads: CASSLETPNSPLHF. The CDR3 DNA sequence: TGTGCCAGCAGTTTAGAGACCCCAAATTCACCCCTCCACTTT.

This clonotype was observed at least ten times. The chain recombines TRBV5-1 with TRBJ2-1; the D gene is possibly TRBD2 (6 bases). The V and J ends lost 2 bases and 6 bases respectively, with 15 bases between them. Germline CDR1 reads SGHRS; CDR2 reads YFSETQ. This CDR3 spans 15 amino acids. CDR3 amino acids: CASSFGNSGVNEQFF. The CDR3 bases are TGCGCCAGCAGCTTTGGGAATAGCGGAGTCAATGAGCAGTTCTTC.

Comment on this clonotype: A much larger clone differs by one base, so this may be a read error. The V and J genes are TRBV6-2 or TRBV6-3 and TRBJ2-2; D not resolved. Deletions cut 2 bases from V and 1 base from J, with 11 bases between. Germline V lookup: CDR1 MNHEY, CDR2 SVGEGT. This CDR3 is built from 16 residues. CDR3 DNA: TGTGCCAGCAGTTACGACGTGACACAGAACACCGGGGAGCTGTTTTTT. This sequence encodes CASSYDVTQNTGELFF.

This clonotype was detected many times. The chain carries TRBV11-3 and TRBJ2-7; weak D call: TRBD2 (6 bases). The CDR3 covers 12 residues. The germline CDR1 and CDR2 sequences are SGHNT and YENEEA. V gave up 9 bases and J gave up 2 bases, with 11 bases separating them. CDR3 region: CASAGRTYEQYF. CDR3 sequence (DNA): TGTGCCAGTGCGGGAAGAACCTACGAGCAGTACTTC.

This clonotype was recorded at least ten times. The chain joins TRBV27 to TRBJ2-7; D gene ambiguous. Germline V gene lookup returns CDR1 MNHEY and CDR2 SMNVEV (reference sequence). The ends were cut back, 2 bases at V and 2 bases at J, with 10 bases in the middle. The CDR3 is made up of 14 amino acids. This CDR3 is CASSLPDRAYEQYF. CDR3 nucleotides: TGTGCCAGCAGTTTACCGGACCGGGCCTACGAGCAGTACTTC.

At least ten counts were recorded for this clonotype. The chain uses TRBV15 and TRBJ1-4; the D gene is possibly TRBD1 (5 bases). Deletions cut 1 base from V and 8 bases from J, with 17 bases between. The CDR3 loop spans 16 amino acids. The germline CDR1 and CDR2 sequences are LNHNV and YYDKDF (reference sequence). The CDR3 nucleotides read TGTGCCACCAGCAGAGCCGTTGTGGGGGTGGGGGAAAAACTGTTTTTT. This translates into CATSRAVVGVGEKLFF. Using reference TRBV15 and TRBJ1-4 for the parts outside the CDR3, the full variable domain is DAMVIQNPRYQVTQFGKPVTLSCSQTLNHNVMYWYQQKSSQAPKLLFHYYDKDFNNEADTPDNFQSRRPNTSFCFLDIRSPGLGDTAMYLCATSRAVVGVGEKLFFGSGTQLSVL.

This clonotype was counted many times. The chain joins TRBV28 to TRBJ2-7, with 7 bases lining up with TRBD1. The CDR3 is 17 residues long. Trimming took 2 bases from V and 0 from J; bases not matched to a gene: 10. CDR1 and CDR2 from the germline V gene are MDHEN and SYDVKM. This CDR3 is CASSLEGEGASSYEQYF. As DNA, the CDR3 is TGTGCCAGCAGTTTAGAGGGTGAGGGGGCGTCCTCCTACGAGCAGTACTTC.

This clonotype was detected ten times or more. This rearrangement joins TRBV19 to TRBJ1-5, with 7 nucleotides matching TRBD1. Losses at the gene ends were 7 bases for V and 6 bases for J; bases not matched to a gene: 6. The CDR3 covers 13 residues. Germline CDR1 and CDR2: LNHDA and SQIVND (reference sequence). The CDR3 loop is CASNQGGIQPQHF. The CDR3 DNA follows: TGTGCCAGTAACCAGGGGGGGATTCAGCCCCAGCATTTT.

V gene TRBV28 combines with J gene TRBJ2-7, with 14 positions matching TRBD2. Trimming cost V 1 base and J 7 bases; bases outside gene matches: 9. Germline assignment: CDR1 MDHEN and CDR2 SYDVKM. The CDR3 loop spans 17 amino acids. The CDR3 sequence is CASSLLPGTSGSEEQYF. In nucleotides, the CDR3 is TGTGCCAGCAGTTTATTGCCCGGGACTAGCGGGAGTGAGGAGCAGTACTTC.

This chain connects TRBV3-1 to TRBJ2-2; D call uncertain. Germline CDR1 is LGHDT and CDR2 is YNNKEL (reference sequence). The CDR3 extends over 13 amino acids. V was trimmed by 4 bases and J by 3 bases, leaving 6 bases between them. The CDR3 DNA sequence: TGTGCCAGCAGCCGGGCCTACACCGGGGAGCTGTTTTTT. This codes for CASSRAYTGELFF.

This clonotype was recorded many times. The chain uses TRBV12-3 or TRBV12-4 and TRBJ1-4; 12 nucleotides agree with TRBD1. V trimming: 5 bases; J trimming: 6 bases; junction bases outside the gene matches: 10. This CDR3 has 17 amino acids. CDR3 loop: CASSEPGQGALDEKLFF. Written as DNA, the CDR3 is TGTGCCAGCAGTGAACCGGGACAGGGGGCGTTGGATGAAAAACTGTTTTTT.

A few counts support this clonotype. V and J are TRBV6-1 and TRBJ1-1; the D is unclear. CDR1 MNHNS and CDR2 SASEGT come from the germline V gene. CDR3 length: 12 residues. The ends were cut back, 7 bases at V and 1 base at J, with 7 bases in the middle. CDR3 nucleotide sequence: TGTGCCAGCAACCAGGAGAACACTGAAGCTTTCTTT. This gives the protein CASNQENTEAFF.

This clonotype was recorded many times. The chain recombines TRBV11-2 with TRBJ2-3; TRBD2 matches at 7 bases. CDR1 SGHAT and CDR2 FQNNGV come from the germline V gene. CDR3 length equals 15 residues. Unmatched junction bases numbered 10, after V lost 5 bases and J lost 5 bases. The CDR3: CASSPPGTIIDTQYF. As DNA, the CDR3 is TGTGCCAGCAGCCCCCCGGGGACTATAATAGATACGCAGTATTTT.

This clonotype was seen many times. The rearrangement joins TRBV12-3 or TRBV12-4 to TRBJ1-5; D remains ambiguous. This CDR3 has 15 residues. The germline V and J ends were trimmed by 5 bases and 0 bases, with 11 bases remaining between them. CDR3: CASSPDGPSNQPQHF. The CDR3 nucleotides are TGTGCCAGCAGTCCAGACGGACCTAGCAATCAGCCCCAGCATTTT.

This clonotype appeared many times. The chain links TRBV12-3 or TRBV12-4 to TRBJ2-3, with D maybe TRBD2 (6 bases). The closer fit of TRBJ2-1 to the DNA end suggests the J call may be wrong. The length of the CDR3 is 11 residues. The CDR3 DNA follows: TGTGCCAGCAGATCCGGACTACGGCAGTTCTTC. Translating it yields CASRSGLRQFF.

This clonotype was recorded a few times. The genes are TRBV9 and TRBJ2-3; 13 bases agree with TRBD2. Germline CDR1 reads SGDLS; CDR2 reads YYNGEE. The CDR3 is 18 residues long. With V trimmed by 2 bases and J by 1 base, 7 bases remained unmatched. The DNA of the CDR3 is TGTGCCAGCAGCGTTTCCGGACTAGCGGGAGAAGGCACAGATACGCAGTATTTT. Translating gives CASSVSGLAGEGTDTQYF.

This clonotype was seen many times. V is TRBV27 and J is TRBJ2-1; 10 positions agree with TRBD1. The V segment lost 5 bases and the J segment 5 bases; nucleotides outside the gene matches: 12. Germline values: CDR1 MNHEY, CDR2 SMNVEV (reference sequence). The CDR3 covers 17 residues. The CDR3: CASSPISRDRGHNEQFF. For the CDR3, the DNA is TGTGCCAGCAGTCCCATATCCCGGGACAGGGGTCACAATGAGCAGTTCTTC.

This clonotype appeared many times. The rearrangement joins TRBV27 to TRBJ1-5; D unclear. Germline-derived CDR1 and CDR2 are MNHEY and SMNVEV (reference sequence). CDR3 length equals 13 residues. The V end was cut by 6 bases, the J end by 5 bases, with 11 bases between. CDR3 sequence: CASSRYLHQPQHF. The CDR3 DNA sequence: TGTGCCAGCAGCCGTTACCTGCATCAGCCCCAGCATTTT.

This clonotype was seen a few times. This sequence joins TRBV5-4 and TRBJ1-6; D ambiguous. The CDR3 length is 15 residues. Trimming took off 0 bases at V and 3 bases at J, with 7 bases between the two ends. Germline CDR1 is SGHNT and CDR2 is YYREEE (reference sequence). This CDR3 reads CASSLGAGYNSPLHF. CDR3 DNA: TGTGCCAGCAGCTTGGGGGCGGGCTATAATTCACCCCTCCACTTT.

This clonotype was seen repeatedly, ten times or more. The genes are TRBV11-2 and TRBJ1-4; D gene ambiguous. The CDR3 covers 11 residues. The germline gives CDR1 SGHAT, CDR2 FQNNGV. Trimming stripped 1 base from V and 10 bases from J, with 4 bases between. This CDR3 is CASSLVGKLFF. The CDR3 DNA reads as TGTGCCAGCAGCTTAGTTGGAAAACTGTTTTTT.

Ten or more counts support this clonotype. The V and J genes are TRBV2 and TRBJ2-7, with D tentatively TRBD2 (5 bases). CDR1 and CDR2 (germline): SNHLY, FYNNEI. The CDR3 is made up of 15 amino acids. Deletions cut 7 bases from V and 3 bases from J, with 19 bases between. The DNA for the CDR3 is TGTGCCAGCATGATTGGACTGGCCATTCTCTACGAGCAGTACTTC. It codes for CASMIGLAILYEQYF.